These 24 T cell receptor beta chains were all obtained from the same sample, sequenced in a study of T-cell reconstitution after alpha-beta-depleted transplantation in children. Unique molecular identifiers were incorporated into the prepared TCRbeta library. TCRdb passed the PCR reads through MiXCR, listing each CDR3 protein once. The table has around 670,000 distinct CDR3 sequences, roughly 13% seen once. The sequences come from PBMCs, collected before TCRalphabeta/CD19-depleted stem cell transplant. These receptors were obtained from a girl aged 2-10 years with congenital amegakaryocytic thrombocytopenia, due to receive a stem cell transplant.

This clonotype appeared a few times. The chain has TRBV3-1 and TRBJ2-5; no definite D call. Germline V gene sequence: CDR1 LGHDT, CDR2 YNNKEL (reference sequence). CDR3 length: 14 amino acids. The V end was cut by 0 bases, the J end by 3 bases, with 8 bases between. The CDR3 sequence is CASSQEGDKETQYF. The DNA for the CDR3 is TGTGCCAGCAGCCAAGAAGGAGACAAAGAGACCCAGTACTTC.

This clonotype was detected many times. V is TRBV20-1 and J is TRBJ1-4; D remains unclear. In germline, CDR1 is DFQATT, CDR2 SNEGSKA (reference sequence). Trimming cost V 6 bases and J 3 bases, with 11 bases left between them. The CDR3 loop spans 13 amino acids. CDR3 bases: TGCAGTGCCCACCGCCCCCCTAATGAAAAACTGTTTTTT. This codes for CSAHRPPNEKLFF.

This chain uses TRBV27 with TRBJ2-3, with 12 bases aligning to TRBD2. The CDR3 sequence is 20 residues long. Germline V gives CDR1 MNHEY, CDR2 SMNVEV (reference sequence). V lost 2 bases, J lost 0 bases, and 12 bases stayed unmatched. For the CDR3, the DNA is TGTGCCAGCAGTTTACCCCTGACTAGCGGGAGAACCCTAAGCACAGATACGCAGTATTTT. Protein: CASSLPLTSGRTLSTDTQYF.

This clonotype came up many times. J is TRBJ2-7 and V is TRBV27; 9 nucleotides match TRBD2. Trimming took 5 bases from V and 4 from J; bases not matched to a gene: 6. Germline CDR1 is MNHEY and CDR2 is SMNVEV (reference sequence). This CDR3 spans 14 amino acids. The CDR3 reads CASSPISGSYEQYF. CDR3 in DNA: TGTGCCAGCAGTCCGATTAGCGGGAGTTACGAGCAGTACTTC.

In this sample, this clonotype turned up many times. The chain carries TRBV20-1 and TRBJ2-2; no clear D. From germline, CDR1 is DFQATT and CDR2 SNEGSKA (reference sequence). The V end lost 2 bases, the J end lost 5 bases, and 6 bases lay between the germline ends. The CDR3 totals 12 residues. The DNA for the CDR3 is TGCAGTGCTAGAACAATGACCGGGGAGCTGTTTTTT. This gives the protein CSARTMTGELFF.

This clonotype was detected a few times. V and J are TRBV11-2 and TRBJ1-2, with D hard to call. Deletions cut 2 bases from V and 6 bases from J, with 13 bases between. This CDR3 contains 14 residues. Germline CDR1 reads SGHAT; CDR2 reads FQNNGV. The CDR3 reads CASSLLRHSDGYTF. For the CDR3, the DNA is TGTGCCAGCAGCTTACTTCGACATTCGGATGGCTACACCTTC.

At least ten counts were recorded for this clonotype. The CDR3 sequence: CATSADRAPQPQHF. For the CDR3, the DNA is TGTGCCACCAGCGCCGACAGAGCACCTCAGCCCCAGCATTTT. V is TRBV15 and J is TRBJ1-5; TRBD1 might be the D (5 bases). The V end lost 5 bases, the J end lost 6 bases, and 14 bases lay between the germline ends. From germline, CDR1 is LNHNV and CDR2 YYDKDF (reference sequence). The CDR3 is 14 amino acids.

This clonotype showed up many times. The chain combines TRBV5-1 with TRBJ2-7, with D hard to call. The length of the CDR3 is 14 residues. Germline V gene lookup returns CDR1 SGHRS and CDR2 YFSETQ. Trimming removed 2 bases at V and 2 bases at J, with 11 bases between. The CDR3 region has the DNA TGCGCCAGCAGCTTTTTCGGCGGAACCTACGAGCAGTACTTC. Amino acids: CASSFFGGTYEQYF.

This clonotype was seen many times. V is TRBV11-2 and J is TRBJ1-2; D might be TRBD1 (6 bases). CDR3 length: 15 amino acids. Germline V gives CDR1 SGHAT, CDR2 FQNNGV. V was cut by 2 bases and J by 1 base, with 11 bases left in between. The CDR3 DNA sequence: TGTGCCAGCAGCTTAACAGGGCCTCGTAACTATGGCTACACCTTC. It specifies CASSLTGPRNYGYTF.

This clonotype was counted between two and nine times. The chain employs TRBV10-3 and TRBJ2-1; the match to TRBD2 covers 12 bases. V trimming: 3 bases; J trimming: 3 bases; junction bases outside the gene matches: 6. The CDR3 contains 17 residues. Looked up from germline, CDR1 is ENHRY and CDR2 is SYGVKD. The DNA of the CDR3 is TGTGCCATCAGTGACCACTCGACTAGCGGGAGCTACAATGAGCAGTTCTTC. This codes for CAISDHSTSGSYNEQFF.

The chain carries TRBV28 and TRBJ2-7; no firm D call. CDR3 length: 12 amino acids. Germline V gene sequence: CDR1 MDHEN, CDR2 SYDVKM. Trimming stripped 6 bases from V and 7 bases from J, with 13 bases between. The CDR3 reads CASSRPLWEQYF. CDR3 nucleotides: TGTGCCAGCAGCCGGCCGTTGTGGGAGCAGTACTTC.

Details on this clonotype: Since a much larger clone is just one base distant, this may be a read error. The V gene is TRBV20-1, the J gene TRBJ2-1; D may be TRBD2 (5 bases). The CDR3 is 12 amino acids. Deletions cut 6 bases from V and 9 bases from J, with 15 bases between. The germline V gene has CDR1 DFQATT and CDR2 SNEGSKA (reference sequence). CDR3 protein: CSAAGGRVEQFF. The CDR3 DNA sequence: TGCAGTGCCGCGGGCGGTAGGGTTGAGCAGTTCTTC.

This clonotype showed up many times. The CDR3 DNA reads as TGTGCCAGCAGCTTAATATCGGGAGTCACAGATACGCAGTATTTT. Protein sequence: CASSLISGVTDTQYF. The J gene is TRBJ2-3, the V gene TRBV7-2, with a possible D match to TRBD2 (6 bases). V was trimmed by 2 bases and J by 2 bases, leaving 11 bases between them. Germline values: CDR1 SGHTA, CDR2 FQGNSA. The CDR3 extends over 15 amino acids.

This clonotype was observed a handful of times. The chain employs TRBV29-1 and TRBJ2-5; TRBD2 aligns across 7 bases. Germline-derived CDR1 and CDR2 are SQVTM and ANQGSEA. This CDR3 region has 12 residues. V lost 6 bases, J lost 4 bases, and 5 bases stayed unmatched. CDR3 amino acids: CSVGGIAETQYF. The CDR3 bases are TGCAGCGTGGGAGGGATAGCAGAGACCCAGTACTTC.

This clonotype has just a few counts. The chain combines TRBV29-1 with TRBJ2-1, with 9 nucleotides matching TRBD2. Germline CDR1 SQVTM, CDR2 ANQGSEA. This CDR3 is built from 18 residues. V lost 4 bases to trimming and J lost 0 bases; unmatched junction nucleotides: 13. This CDR3 is CSVGGVLAGPSSYNEQFF. The CDR3, as DNA: TGCAGCGTTGGGGGGGTACTAGCGGGCCCGAGCTCCTACAATGAGCAGTTCTTC.

This clonotype was detected ten times or more. The genes are TRBV29-1 and TRBJ2-7, with D unresolved. Per the germline V gene, CDR1 is SQVTM and CDR2 is ANQGSEA. The CDR3 loop spans 11 amino acids. This CDR3 reads CNVRILYEQYF. The CDR3 DNA sequence: TGCAACGTCCGGATACTTTACGAGCAGTACTTC.

In this sample, this clonotype turned up many times. The chain combines TRBV7-8 with TRBJ2-1; 7 bases are a match to TRBD1. V gave up 5 bases and J gave up 2 bases; unmatched junction bases: 12. Germline V gene data show CDR1 as SGHVS and CDR2 as FQNEAQ. This CDR3 contains 17 residues. Here the CDR3 DNA reads TGTGCCAGCAGCCGTTCGCCGGGACAGCGACCCTACAATGAGCAGTTCTTC. This translates into CASSRSPGQRPYNEQFF.

This clonotype was counted a few times. V usage is TRBV6-5 and J usage is TRBJ2-2; a weak D match, TRBD2 (5 bases). Trimming pared 2 bases from V and 3 bases from J, leaving 13 bases between. Germline CDR1 and CDR2: MNHEY and SVGAGI. The CDR3 runs to 16 residues. The CDR3 is CASSYGVGADTGELFF. CDR3 in DNA: TGTGCCAGCAGTTACGGTGTGGGAGCGGACACCGGGGAGCTGTTTTTT.

This clonotype was counted at least ten times. This chain uses TRBV4-2 with TRBJ2-3; a weak D match, TRBD2 (6 bases). The length of the CDR3 is 16 residues. Germline CDR1 and CDR2: LGHNA and YNFKEQ. Trimming stripped 1 base from V and 0 bases from J, with 11 bases between. The DNA for the CDR3 is TGTGCCAGCAGCCAAGCCGGGACTCGAAGCACAGATACGCAGTATTTT. Its translation: CASSQAGTRSTDTQYF.

This clonotype has a count of ten or more. This rearrangement joins TRBV12-3 or TRBV12-4 to TRBJ2-1, with D perhaps TRBD2 (6 bases). CDR3 length equals 15 residues. V was pared by 3 bases and J by 4 bases, with 13 bases between. The CDR3: CASSLGDSRYNEQFF. DNA for the CDR3: TGTGCCAGCAGTTTGGGGGACTCAAGATACAATGAGCAGTTCTTC.

The sample holds a few counts of this clonotype. The chain employs TRBV5-1 and TRBJ2-1; 7 bases line up with TRBD1. Germline-derived CDR1 and CDR2 are SGHRS and YFSETQ. V was pared by 4 bases and J by 2 bases, with 9 bases of the junction left unmatched. The CDR3 loop spans 16 amino acids. The CDR3 bases are TGCGCCAGCAGCACCCAAGGGGGCAGCCCCTACAATGAGCAGTTCTTC. This encodes CASSTQGGSPYNEQFF. The variable domain in full, completed from reference TRBV5-1 and TRBJ2-1, reads KAGVTQTPRYLIKTRGQQVTLSCSPISGHRSVSWYQQTPGQGLQFLFEYFSETQRNKGNFPGRFSGRQFSNSRSEMNVSTLELGDSALYLCASSTQGGSPYNEQFFGPGTRLTVL.

At least ten counts were recorded for this clonotype. The chain couples TRBV12-3 or TRBV12-4 to TRBJ1-4; 10 bases align to TRBD1. This CDR3 comprises 15 residues. After removal of 3 bases from V and 5 bases from J, the junction contained 3 bases not matched to a gene. DNA for the CDR3: TGTGCCAGCAGTTTCCAGGGACAGGGGAATGAAAAACTGTTTTTT. Translation gives CASSFQGQGNEKLFF.

This clonotype turned up a few times. The gene calls are TRBV6-5 and TRBJ2-1; 7 positions match TRBD2. The germline V gene encodes CDR1 MNHEY and CDR2 SVGAGI. J was trimmed by 6 bases and V by 2 bases; bases with no gene match: 7. This CDR3 spans 15 amino acids. CDR3 residues: CASSYSGTVSNEQFF. CDR3 coding DNA: TGTGCCAGCAGTTACAGCGGGACCGTTAGCAATGAGCAGTTCTTC.

The rearrangement uses TRBV15 and TRBJ2-3; TRBD1 is a possible D gene (5 bases). The CDR3 loop spans 16 amino acids. Trimming removed 1 base at V and 0 bases at J, with 11 bases between. Germline CDR1 is LNHNV and CDR2 is YYDKDF (reference sequence). CDR3 nucleotides: TGTGCCACCAGCAGAGTAGGGGCGGCTAGCACAGATACGCAGTATTTT. Translation gives CATSRVGAASTDTQYF.